The TCR beta chain described here comes from a study of blood T cell repertoires in COVID-19. Method: immunoSEQ multiplex PCR; TCRdb's copy keeps in-frame clones and lacks some. The sample holds 140,000 or so clones, 87% seen once. The CDR3 extends over 14 amino acids. The germline CDR1 and CDR2 sequences are MNHEY and SMNVEV (reference sequence). V was cut by 3 bases and J by 2 bases, with 8 bases left in between. The source material was peripheral blood. This sequence originates from a man in his forties or fifties who had recovered from COVID-19. The chain joins TRBV27 to TRBJ1-5; no clear D. The chain's CDR3 is CASSFRGRNQPQHF. The CDR3 nucleotides are TGTGCCAGCAGTTTTCGAGGGCGCAATCAGCCCCAGCATTTT.